These T cell receptor beta chains were read from a single sample in a study of cytomegalovirus exposure and HLA in healthy donors. Using immunoSEQ multiplex PCR, the repertoire was profiled, and TCRdb retains in-frame clones only, with some absent. The data contain about 260,000 clones, 90% of them singletons. The specimen sequenced was PBMCs. The source is a woman in her 30s in good health and CMV-seronegative. CDR3s include the opening cysteine and the closing phenylalanine or tryptophan. D genes are given only for firm matches. Expanded clones get a size class; other rows say once, few or many, or leave the size out.

clone size	D gene	V gene	J gene	CDR3 DNA	CDR3 protein
once	.	TRBV29-1	TRBJ1-1	TGCAGCGTTAAACAGGGGAACACTGAAGCTTTCTTT	CSVKQGNTEAFF
.	.	TRBV27	TRBJ2-7	TGTGCCAGCAGTTTCGTCGGACCGAACGAGCAGTACTTC	CASSFVGPNEQYF
.	.	TRBV4-1	TRBJ1-5	TGCGCCAGCAGCCCCTCCCGGGGGGGTCAGCCCCAGCATTTT	CASSPSRGGQPQHF
.	.	TRBV15	TRBJ1-3	TGTGCCACCAGCAGCGGGGGAACTGGAAACACCATATATTTT	CATSSGGTGNTIYF
.	TRBD2	TRBV7-9	TRBJ2-1	TGTGCCAGCAGTGGACTAGCGGGAGCGCTGCGGTCCTACAATGAGCAGTTCTTC	CASSGLAGALRSYNEQFF
.	.	TRBV25-1	TRBJ1-1	TGTGCCAGCAGACAGGCCCTGAACACTGAAGCTTTCTTT	CASRQALNTEAFF
.	.	TRBV11-2	TRBJ2-7	TGTGCCAGCAGCTTAGATCTCGGGGCAGTCTCCTACGAGCAGTACTTC	CASSLDLGAVSYEQYF
.	.	TRBV15	TRBJ1-3	TGTGCCACCAGCAGAGAAGCTATGAGCTCTGGAAACACCATATATTTT	CATSREAMSSGNTIYF
.	TRBD2	TRBV19	TRBJ2-7	TGTGCCAGTAGTATAGGAACTAGCGGGATCTACGAGCAGTACTTC	CASSIGTSGIYEQYF
.	TRBD2	TRBV5-6	TRBJ2-2	TGTGCCAGCAGCTTGCTACGTATGACTAGCGTAACGAACACCGGGGAGCTGTTTTTT	CASSLLRMTSVTNTGELFF
once	.	TRBV30	TRBJ2-6	TGTGCCTGGAGTGTATTCTGGGGGTCTGTGGGCAAGGGTGGGGCCAACGTCCTGACTTTC	CAWSVFWGSVGKGGANVLTF
.	.	TRBV19	TRBJ2-2	TGTGCCAGTAGTATTTGGGGGGAGAACACCGGGGAGCTGTTTTTT	CASSIWGENTGELFF
.	TRBD1	TRBV9	TRBJ2-7	TGTGCCAGCAGCAACTCCGGGACAGGTTACTACGAGCAGTACTTC	CASSNSGTGYYEQYF
.	TRBD2	TRBV13	TRBJ2-7	TGTGCCAGCAGCGCCCGGACTAGCGGGCTCTCCTACGAGCAGTACTTC	CASSARTSGLSYEQYF
.	.	TRBV6-5	TRBJ2-1	TGTGCCAGCAGTCAGGGACCTTACAATGAGCAGTTCTTC	CASSQGPYNEQFF
.	TRBD2	TRBV4-3	TRBJ2-5	TGCGCCAGCAGCCAACAGACTAGCGGGAAAGAGACCCAGTACTTC	CASSQQTSGKETQYF
.	TRBD1	TRBV19	TRBJ2-7	TGTGCCAGTAGTACCCGGACAGGGGAATACTCCGAGCAGTACTTC	CASSTRTGEYSEQYF
.	.	TRBV5-1	TRBJ2-5	TGCGCCAGCAGCTTGGTTCATGGGCGGGGCGAGACCCAGTACTTC	CASSLVHGRGETQYF
.	.	TRBV7-6	TRBJ1-1	TGTGCCAGCAGCACAGGAGAGAACACTGAAGCTTTCTTT	CASSTGENTEAFF
.	TRBD2	TRBV19	TRBJ2-1	TGTGCCAGTAGTATAGGGACTAGTAGCAATGAGCAGTTCTTC	CASSIGTSSNEQFF
.	.	TRBV5-6	TRBJ1-2	TGTGCCAGCAGCTTGGGCGACTCCCCCTATGGCTACACCTTC	CASSLGDSPYGYTF
.	.	TRBV5-4	TRBJ1-1	TGTGCCAGCAGCTTTGGAGAACCGACGAACACTGAAGCTTTCTTT	CASSFGEPTNTEAFF
.	TRBD2	TRBV6-5	TRBJ2-7	TGTGCCAGCAGCCCCGGACTAGCGGGAGCCTACGAGCAGTACTTC	CASSPGLAGAYEQYF